Reported below is one T cell receptor beta chain. This sample was included in a study of shared clonotypes between healthy human individuals. Study as a whole: Per-donor plates numbered three CD4 naive, three CD4 memory, two CD8 naive and one CD8 memory.

Naive-designated CD8 cells lacked CD45RO, were positively enriched for CCR7, and omitted terminally differentiated effector memory CD45RA+ cells. In the sorted-subset replicate PCRs, approximately 200 ng DNA, 25,000 to 35,000 T cell genomes, was used. Some clones are missing from TCRdb's copy, which holds only in-frame ones; the method was immunoSEQ multiplex PCR. The top ten hold 20% to 30% of the sample, which has approximately 810,000 clones, about 92% seen once. The CDR3 is 14 amino acids. CDR1 SGHVS and CDR2 FQNEAQ come from the germline V gene. V dropped 1 base and J dropped 3 bases, with 7 bases sitting between them.

The sequence derives from a man younger than 45 in good health. The specimen was naive CD8+ T cells sorted from blood. V gene TRBV7-8 combines with J gene TRBJ2-1; no reliable D call. Written as DNA, the CDR3 is TGTGCCAGCAGCTTAGGCGGAGACTACAATGAGCAGTTCTTC. Its translation is CASSLGGDYNEQFF.